A selection of T cell receptor beta chains follows, all from one sample in a study of tumor-infiltrating lymphocytes in oesophageal squamous cell carcinoma. TCRdb passed the PCR reads through MiXCR, listing each CDR3 protein once. The sample contains approximately 9,800 distinct CDR3 sequences, about 64% of which appear only once. Sequenced: esophageal tumor tissue. Receptors were obtained from a female donor with esophageal squamous cell carcinoma. Both conserved end residues are part of each CDR3. Fields, in order: V gene, J gene, D gene, clone size, CDR3 protein, CDR3 DNA. A D gene is named only where the DNA matches it firmly. Rows give clone size only sometimes, using once, few, many, or a class for an expanded clone.

V gene: TRBV24-1
J gene: TRBJ2-5
D gene: TRBD2
clone size: NA
CDR3 protein: CATSDTRTSGRGETQYF
CDR3 DNA: TGTGCCACCAGTGATACCCGGACTAGCGGGAGGGGAGAGACCCAGTACTTC

V gene: TRBV28
J gene: TRBJ2-5
D gene: NA
clone size: NA
CDR3 protein: CASSLERVETQYF
CDR3 DNA: TGTGCCAGCAGTTTAGAAAGGGTCGAGACCCAGTACTTC

V gene: TRBV7-9
J gene: TRBJ2-7
D gene: NA
clone size: NA
CDR3 protein: CASSLMQGAYEQYF
CDR3 DNA: TGTGCCAGCAGCTTAATGCAGGGCGCCTACGAGCAGTACTTC

V gene: TRBV7-3
J gene: TRBJ2-3
D gene: NA
clone size: NA
CDR3 protein: CASRAVTSDTQYF
CDR3 DNA: TGTGCCAGCAGGGCAGTAACGTCAGATACGCAGTATTTT

V gene: TRBV7-8
J gene: TRBJ1-5
D gene: TRBD1
clone size: NA
CDR3 protein: CASSLNQGDPQHF
CDR3 DNA: TGTGCCAGCAGCTTGAATCAGGGGGACCCCCAGCATTTT

V gene: TRBV27
J gene: TRBJ2-7
D gene: NA
clone size: NA
CDR3 protein: CASSSGIISSYNEQYF
CDR3 DNA: TGTGCCAGCAGTTCTGGGATCATTAGCTCCTACAATGAGCAGTACTTC

V gene: TRBV7-3
J gene: TRBJ2-3
D gene: NA
clone size: few
CDR3 protein: CASSLHPLGTQGAITQYF
CDR3 DNA: TGTGCCAGCAGCTTACATCCGTTAGGGACCCAAGGGGCGATTACGCAGTATTTT

V gene: TRBV7-2
J gene: TRBJ2-3
D gene: NA
clone size: NA
CDR3 protein: CASSLVGSISDTQYF
CDR3 DNA: TGTGCCAGCAGCTTAGTTGGCTCTATTTCAGATACGCAGTATTTT

V gene: TRBV7-2
J gene: TRBJ2-3
D gene: NA
clone size: few
CDR3 protein: CASSLVVGPTDTQYF
CDR3 DNA: TGTGCCAGCAGCTTAGTGGTAGGCCCCACAGATACGCAGTATTTT

V gene: TRBV4-1
J gene: TRBJ2-5
D gene: TRBD1
clone size: once
CDR3 protein: CASSLRTGEETQYF
CDR3 DNA: TGCGCCAGCAGCTTGAGGACAGGGGAAGAGACCCAGTACTTC

V gene: TRBV5-4
J gene: TRBJ2-1
D gene: NA
clone size: once
CDR3 protein: CASSLVTPYHEQFF
CDR3 DNA: TGTGCCAGCAGCTTGGTTACGCCCTATCATGAGCAGTTCTTC

V gene: TRBV6-5
J gene: TRBJ2-1
D gene: NA
clone size: NA
CDR3 protein: CASSADYSSYNEQFF
CDR3 DNA: TGTGCCAGCAGCGCCGACTACAGCTCCTACAATGAGCAGTTCTTC

V gene: TRBV7-3
J gene: TRBJ2-1
D gene: TRBD2
clone size: NA
CDR3 protein: CASSWTSPSSYNEQFF
CDR3 DNA: TGTGCCAGCAGCTGGACTAGCCCCAGCTCCTACAATGAGCAGTTCTTC

V gene: TRBV2
J gene: TRBJ2-3
D gene: NA
clone size: once
CDR3 protein: CASSTEDTQYF
CDR3 DNA: TGTGCCAGCAGTACGGAGGATACGCAGTATTTT

V gene: TRBV28
J gene: TRBJ2-3
D gene: TRBD2
clone size: few
CDR3 protein: CASRLGLVPITDTQYF
CDR3 DNA: TGTGCCAGCAGACTCGGACTAGTTCCTATAACAGATACGCAGTATTTT

V gene: TRBV12-5
J gene: TRBJ2-5
D gene: TRBD2
clone size: few
CDR3 protein: CASGFGLAYQETQYF
CDR3 DNA: TGTGCTAGTGGTTTCGGACTAGCGTACCAAGAGACCCAGTACTTC

V gene: TRBV7-2
J gene: TRBJ2-5
D gene: NA
clone size: NA
CDR3 protein: CASSFRENQETQYF
CDR3 DNA: TGTGCCAGCAGCTTCCGGGAAAACCAAGAGACCCAGTACTTC

V gene: TRBV6-1
J gene: TRBJ1-4
D gene: NA
clone size: NA
CDR3 protein: CASSYRQTNEKLFF
CDR3 DNA: TGTGCCAGCAGTTACAGGCAGACAAATGAAAAACTGTTTTTT

V gene: TRBV7-7
J gene: TRBJ2-1
D gene: TRBD2
clone size: NA
CDR3 protein: CASSLSVLVGGDEQFF
CDR3 DNA: TGTGCTAGCAGCTTATCGGTTCTAGTGGGAGGGGATGAGCAGTTCTTC

V gene: TRBV7-6
J gene: TRBJ2-5
D gene: TRBD2
clone size: once
CDR3 protein: CASSTGLAGGKETQYF
CDR3 DNA: TGTGCCAGCAGCACTGGACTAGCGGGAGGGAAAGAGACCCAGTACTTC

V gene: TRBV27
J gene: TRBJ2-1
D gene: NA
clone size: NA
CDR3 protein: CASSPGPGGEQFF
CDR3 DNA: TGTGCCAGCAGTCCGGGACCTGGGGGTGAGCAGTTCTTC

V gene: TRBV7-6
J gene: TRBJ2-3
D gene: TRBD2
clone size: NA
CDR3 protein: CASTLPPRLAGGLDTQYF
CDR3 DNA: TGTGCCAGCACCCTCCCCCCCCGCCTAGCGGGAGGGCTTGATACGCAGTATTTT

V gene: TRBV12-3/TRBV12-4
J gene: TRBJ2-7
D gene: NA
clone size: medium-sized
CDR3 protein: CASSSLQGPNEQYF
CDR3 DNA: TGTGCCAGCAGCTCCCTACAGGGTCCCAATGAGCAGTACTTC

V gene: TRBV7-9
J gene: TRBJ2-1
D gene: TRBD2
clone size: NA
CDR3 protein: CASSLGWREGNEQFF
CDR3 DNA: TGTGCCAGCAGCTTAGGGTGGCGGGAGGGCAATGAGCAGTTCTTC

V gene: TRBV7-6
J gene: TRBJ2-1
D gene: NA
clone size: NA
CDR3 protein: CASSPSILSSYNEQFF
CDR3 DNA: TGTGCCAGCAGCCCCTCAATCCTGAGCTCCTACAATGAGCAGTTCTTC

V gene: TRBV28
J gene: TRBJ2-7
D gene: TRBD1
clone size: NA
CDR3 protein: CASTSTGDSYEQYF
CDR3 DNA: TGTGCCAGCACTTCAACAGGGGACTCCTACGAGCAGTACTTC

V gene: TRBV7-6
J gene: TRBJ2-7
D gene: NA
clone size: NA
CDR3 protein: CASSLERTYEQYF
CDR3 DNA: TGTGCCAGCAGCTTAGAACGGACCTACGAGCAGTACTTC

V gene: TRBV6-6
J gene: TRBJ2-1
D gene: NA
clone size: NA
CDR3 protein: CASRGTSYNEQFF
CDR3 DNA: TGTGCCAGCAGAGGAACTTCCTACAATGAGCAGTTCTTC

V gene: TRBV7-2
J gene: TRBJ2-7
D gene: NA
clone size: NA
CDR3 protein: CASSPRRDSYEQYF
CDR3 DNA: TGTGCCAGCAGCCCCCGACGTGACTCCTACGAGCAGTACTTC

V gene: TRBV7-3
J gene: TRBJ2-5
D gene: NA
clone size: once
CDR3 protein: CASSLGPLQETQYF
CDR3 DNA: TGTGCCAGCAGCCTCGGACCTTTACAAGAGACCCAGTACTTC

V gene: TRBV4-2
J gene: TRBJ2-1
D gene: NA
clone size: medium-sized
CDR3 protein: CASSHRDNEQFF
CDR3 DNA: TGTGCCAGCAGCCATCGAGACAATGAGCAGTTCTTC

V gene: TRBV20-1
J gene: TRBJ2-4
D gene: NA
clone size: NA
CDR3 protein: CSAAARGVAKNIQYF
CDR3 DNA: TGCAGTGCTGCGGCCCGGGGCGTAGCCAAAAACATTCAGTACTTC

V gene: TRBV12-3/TRBV12-4
J gene: TRBJ2-7
D gene: NA
clone size: many
CDR3 protein: CASSPSPRWQYF
CDR3 DNA: TGTGCCAGCAGCCCTTCTCCACGATGGCAGTACTTC

V gene: TRBV6-1
J gene: TRBJ2-3
D gene: TRBD2
clone size: NA
CDR3 protein: CASSDSSGSGTDTQYF
CDR3 DNA: TGTGCCAGCAGTGACTCTAGCGGGAGCGGTACAGATACGCAGTATTTT

V gene: TRBV7-3
J gene: TRBJ2-5
D gene: NA
clone size: NA
CDR3 protein: CASSRNPQETQYF
CDR3 DNA: TGTGCCAGCAGCCGCAACCCCCAAGAGACCCAGTACTTC